A selection of T cell receptor beta chains follows, all from one sample in a study of cytomegalovirus exposure and HLA in healthy donors. Only in-frame clones appear in the TCRdb table, and some are missing; sequencing was by immunoSEQ multiplex PCR. The sample carries over 100,000 clones, approximately 77% recorded once. The source material was PBMCs. The receptor source for this set is a woman in her forties in good health and CMV-seronegative. The CDR3 runs from the conserved cysteine through the conserved F or W. A D gene is named only where the DNA matches it firmly. The size of a clone is reported for some rows only, either as once, few or many, or as a class for expanded clones.

cdr3_aa,cdr3_nt,v_call,clone_size,d_call,j_call
CASSQEAGGYTDTQYF,TGTGCCAGCAGCCAAGAAGCGGGGGGTTACACAGATACGCAGTATTTT,TRBV4-2,.,TRBD2,TRBJ2-3
CASSLAGRGTGLNTEAFF,TGTGCCAGCAGCTTAGCCGGGAGAGGGACAGGCTTGAACACTGAAGCTTTCTTT,TRBV7-6,.,TRBD1,TRBJ1-1
CASSLETGSTRNSPLHF,TGCGCCAGCAGCTTGGAAACCGGGAGTACTCGGAATTCACCCCTCCACTTT,TRBV5-1,.,.,TRBJ1-6
CASSFGQNTEAFF,TGTGCCAGCAGCTTCGGACAGAACACTGAAGCTTTCTTT,TRBV11-2,.,.,TRBJ1-1
CASSPLGQGETQYF,TGTGCCAGCTCACCACTAGGTCAGGGGGAGACCCAGTACTTC,TRBV18,.,.,TRBJ2-5
CASKTGGNTEAFF,TGTGCCAGCAAAACAGGGGGGAACACTGAAGCTTTCTTT,TRBV6-6,once,TRBD1,TRBJ1-1
CASSPRESGNTIYF,TGTGCCAGCAGTCCTAGGGAGTCTGGAAACACCATATATTTT,TRBV11-2,.,.,TRBJ1-3
CASSQGWNRGGNIQYF,TGCGCCAGCAGCCAAGGCTGGAACAGGGGTGGGAACATTCAGTACTTC,TRBV4-3,.,TRBD1,TRBJ2-4
CASSEYGALYGYTF,TGTGCCAGCAGTGAATATGGGGCGCTCTATGGCTACACCTTC,TRBV25-1,.,.,TRBJ1-2
CASRTPGLGNTIYF,TGTGCCAGCAGGACTCCAGGGTTGGGAAACACCATATATTTT,TRBV7-2,.,.,TRBJ1-3
CASSSPTGGFYGYTF,TGTGCCAGCAGCTCTCCGACAGGGGGCTTCTATGGCTACACCTTC,TRBV7-9,.,TRBD1,TRBJ1-2
CASSFETGGAYEQYF,TGTGCCAGCAGTTTCGAAACAGGGGGGGCCTACGAGCAGTACTTC,TRBV28,.,.,TRBJ2-7
CASSPVSLAGSHEQYF,TGTGCCAGCAGCCCCGTTTCCCTAGCGGGGTCTCACGAGCAGTACTTC,TRBV5-6,.,TRBD2,TRBJ2-7
CASSLILAGGPHEQYF,TGCGCCAGCAGCTTGATTCTAGCGGGGGGGCCCCACGAGCAGTACTTC,TRBV5-1,once,TRBD2,TRBJ2-7
CAGRGELNQPQHF,TGTGCCGGTCGGGGGGAGCTCAATCAGCCCCAGCATTTT,TRBV6-6,.,.,TRBJ1-5
CASRRGGVGGGEQYF,TGTGCCAGCAGGCGGGGGGGCGTGGGGGGTGGCGAGCAGTACTTC,TRBV28,.,TRBD2,TRBJ2-7
CATSRERTSGGGEQFF,TGTGCCACCAGCAGAGAGCGGACTAGCGGGGGGGGTGAGCAGTTCTTC,TRBV15,.,TRBD2,TRBJ2-1
CASSSPKTLLRNEQFF,TGTGCCAGCAGCTCCCCGAAAACCCTTCTACGCAATGAGCAGTTCTTC,TRBV7-8,.,.,TRBJ2-1
CASRPGVISSYEQYF,TGTGCCAGCAGGCCCGGGGTGATAAGCTCCTACGAGCAGTACTTC,TRBV2,.,.,TRBJ2-7
CASSLLSGQGMDSPLHF,TGCGCCAGCAGCTTGCTATCAGGACAGGGGATGGATTCACCCCTCCACTTT,TRBV5-1,.,TRBD1,TRBJ1-6
CASSYAGSGANVLTF,TGTGCCAGCAGTTACGCGGGCTCTGGGGCCAACGTCCTGACTTTC,TRBV6-5,.,.,TRBJ2-6
CASSLQWNTEAFF,TGTGCCAGCAGCCTACAGTGGAACACTGAAGCTTTCTTT,TRBV11-3,.,.,TRBJ1-1
CASSLVAGNNEKLFF,TGTGCCAGCAGCTTGGTGGCAGGGAATAATGAAAAACTGTTTTTT,TRBV5-6,.,.,TRBJ1-4
CSARQNTEAFF,TGCAGCGCCCGACAGAACACTGAAGCTTTCTTT,TRBV29-1,few,.,TRBJ1-1
CASSLRGAGYEQYF,TGTGCCAGCAGCTTACGGGGGGCTGGGTACGAGCAGTACTTC,TRBV7-3,.,.,TRBJ2-7
CSVDIGGVTGELFF,TGCAGCGTTGACATAGGGGGGGTCACCGGGGAGCTGTTTTTT,TRBV29-1,.,.,TRBJ2-2
CASSYADRAYEQYF,TGTGCCAGCAGTTACGCGGACAGAGCCTACGAGCAGTACTTC,TRBV6-5,.,.,TRBJ2-7
CASRTSGGHGQYF,TGTGCCAGCAGGACTAGCGGGGGCCACGGGCAGTACTTC,TRBV25-1,.,TRBD2,TRBJ2-7
CASSGQFGETQYF,TGTGCCAGCAGTGGACAGTTTGGGGAGACCCAGTACTTC,TRBV6-4,.,.,TRBJ2-5
CASSYGASEDTQYF,TGTGCCAGCAGTTACGGGGCCTCTGAAGATACGCAGTATTTT,TRBV6-6,few,.,TRBJ2-3
CASSPTPVQETQYF,TGTGCCAGCAGTCCCACGCCAGTTCAAGAGACCCAGTACTTC,TRBV7-2,once,.,TRBJ2-5
CASIRDGGRVYEQYF,TGCGCCAGCATCCGGGACGGCGGGAGAGTCTACGAGCAGTACTTC,TRBV5-1,.,TRBD2,TRBJ2-7
CASSLSVSNQPQHF,TGTGCCAGCAGTCTCAGTGTGAGCAATCAGCCCCAGCATTTT,TRBV2,.,.,TRBJ1-5
CASSHGQANTQETQYF,TGTGCCAGCTCACACGGACAGGCGAATACCCAAGAGACCCAGTACTTC,TRBV18,.,TRBD1,TRBJ2-5
CSASVRGKAFF,TGCAGTGCTAGCGTCAGGGGGAAAGCTTTCTTT,TRBV20-1,few,TRBD1,TRBJ1-1
CASSPPIDSGNTIYF,TGTGCCAGCTCACCACCGATAGACTCTGGAAACACCATATATTTT,TRBV18,few,.,TRBJ1-3
CASNPGGAGSHEQYF,TGTGCCAGCAACCCGGGGGGGGCAGGGTCCCACGAGCAGTACTTC,TRBV6-6,.,TRBD2,TRBJ2-7
CASSYSTGVNEKLFF,TGCGCCAGCAGCTACTCGACAGGGGTTAATGAAAAACTGTTTTTT,TRBV5-1,.,TRBD1,TRBJ1-4
CASRPDRGNQETQYF,TGTGCCAGCAGACCCGACAGGGGGAACCAAGAGACCCAGTACTTC,TRBV6-5,.,TRBD1,TRBJ2-5
CASSPQRQGNYGYTF,TGTGCCAGCAGTCCACAAAGACAGGGGAACTATGGCTACACCTTC,TRBV28,.,TRBD1,TRBJ1-2
CASSIGTGANGYTF,TGTGCCAGCAGTATAGGGACAGGGGCGAATGGCTACACCTTC,TRBV27,.,TRBD1,TRBJ1-2
CASRKGRGNYGYTF,TGTGCCAGCCGAAAGGGTAGGGGGAACTATGGCTACACCTTC,TRBV19,.,.,TRBJ1-2
CASSERTGSSGNTIYF,TGTGCCAGCAGTGAGCGAACAGGAAGCTCTGGAAACACCATATATTTT,TRBV6-1,.,.,TRBJ1-3
CASSQPTTGMNTGELFF,TGCGCCAGCAGCCAACCGACAACAGGGATGAACACCGGGGAGCTGTTTTTT,TRBV4-1,.,.,TRBJ2-2
CASTTGASYQPQHF,TGTGCCAGCACGACAGGGGCCTCGTATCAGCCCCAGCATTTT,TRBV19,.,TRBD1,TRBJ1-5
CASSLARGTEGYEQYF,TGTGCCAGCAGCTTAGCGCGCGGGACGGAAGGTTACGAGCAGTACTTC,TRBV7-9,.,.,TRBJ2-7
CASRRQGTPEQYF,TGTGCCAGCAGAAGACAGGGGACCCCCGAGCAGTACTTC,TRBV2,.,TRBD1,TRBJ2-7
CASSYLDNNYGYTF,TGTGCCAGCAGTTACTTAGATAATAACTATGGCTACACCTTC,TRBV6-5,.,.,TRBJ1-2